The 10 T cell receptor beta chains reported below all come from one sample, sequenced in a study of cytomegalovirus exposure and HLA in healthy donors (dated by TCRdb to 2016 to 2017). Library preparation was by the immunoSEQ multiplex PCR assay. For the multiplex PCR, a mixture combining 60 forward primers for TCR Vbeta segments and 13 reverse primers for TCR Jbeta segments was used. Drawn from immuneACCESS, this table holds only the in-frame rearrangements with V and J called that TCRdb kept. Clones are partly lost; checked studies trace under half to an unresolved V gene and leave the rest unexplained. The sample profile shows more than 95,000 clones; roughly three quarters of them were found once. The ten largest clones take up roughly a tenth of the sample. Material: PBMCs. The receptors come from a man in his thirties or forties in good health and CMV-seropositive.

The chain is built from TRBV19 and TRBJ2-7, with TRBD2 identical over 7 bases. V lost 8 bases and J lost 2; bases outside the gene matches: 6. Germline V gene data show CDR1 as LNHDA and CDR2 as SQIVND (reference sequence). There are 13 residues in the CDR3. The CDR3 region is CASQASGTYEQYF. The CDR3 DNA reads TGTGCCAGTCAGGCTAGCGGAACCTACGAGCAGTACTTC.

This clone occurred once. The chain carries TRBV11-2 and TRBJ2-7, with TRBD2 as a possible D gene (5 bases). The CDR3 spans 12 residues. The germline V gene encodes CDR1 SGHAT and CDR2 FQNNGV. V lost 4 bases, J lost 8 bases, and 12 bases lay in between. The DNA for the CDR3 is TGTGCCAGCAGCTCTGATGTCGGGAAGCAGTACTTC. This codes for CASSSDVGKQYF.

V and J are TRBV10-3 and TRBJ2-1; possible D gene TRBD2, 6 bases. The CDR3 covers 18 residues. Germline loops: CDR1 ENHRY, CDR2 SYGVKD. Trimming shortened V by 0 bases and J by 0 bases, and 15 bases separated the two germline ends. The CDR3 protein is CAISESIAARSSYNEQFF. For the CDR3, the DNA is TGTGCCATCAGTGAGTCAATAGCGGCACGTAGCTCCTACAATGAGCAGTTCTTC.

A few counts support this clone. The CDR3 here is CAWSSMGGYEQYF. CDR3 sequence (DNA): TGTGCCTGGAGTAGTATGGGAGGCTACGAGCAGTACTTC. The chain uses TRBV30 and TRBJ2-7, with D possibly being TRBD2 (6 bases). The germline V gene has CDR1 GTSNPN and CDR2 SVGIG (reference sequence). Trimming left V 2 bases short and J 3 bases short, with 11 bases between. The CDR3 contains 13 residues.

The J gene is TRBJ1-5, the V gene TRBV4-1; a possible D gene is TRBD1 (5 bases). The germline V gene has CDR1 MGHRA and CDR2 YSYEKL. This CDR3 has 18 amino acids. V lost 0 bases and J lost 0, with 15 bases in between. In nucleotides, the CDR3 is TGCGCCAGCAGCCAAGATCCCGACAGAAGCGATAGCAATCAGCCCCAGCATTTT. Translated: CASSQDPDRSDSNQPQHF.

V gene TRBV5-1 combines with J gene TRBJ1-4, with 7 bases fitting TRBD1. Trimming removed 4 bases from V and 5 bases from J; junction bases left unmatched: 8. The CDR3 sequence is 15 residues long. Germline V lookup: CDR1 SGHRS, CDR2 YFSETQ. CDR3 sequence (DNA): TGCGCCAGCAGCCTCCGGGACAGCAAAAATGAAAAACTGTTTTTT. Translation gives CASSLRDSKNEKLFF.

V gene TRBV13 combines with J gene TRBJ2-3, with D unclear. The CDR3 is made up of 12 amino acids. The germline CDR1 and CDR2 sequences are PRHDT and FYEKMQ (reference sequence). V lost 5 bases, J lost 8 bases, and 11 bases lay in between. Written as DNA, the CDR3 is TGTGCCAGCAGCCCAATCAGAGGTACGCAGTATTTT. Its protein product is CASSPIRGTQYF. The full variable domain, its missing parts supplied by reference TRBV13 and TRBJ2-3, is AAGVIQSPRHLIKEKRETATLKCYPIPRHDTVYWYQQGPGQDPQFLISFYEKMQSDKGSIPDRFSAQQFSDYHSELNMSSLELGDSALYFCASSPIRGTQYFGPGTRLTVL.

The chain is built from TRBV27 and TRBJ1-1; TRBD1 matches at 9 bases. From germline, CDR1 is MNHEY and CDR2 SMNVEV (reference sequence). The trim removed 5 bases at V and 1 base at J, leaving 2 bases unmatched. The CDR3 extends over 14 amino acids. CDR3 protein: CASSAQGANTEAFF. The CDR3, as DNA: TGTGCCAGCAGTGCACAGGGGGCGAACACTGAAGCTTTCTTT.

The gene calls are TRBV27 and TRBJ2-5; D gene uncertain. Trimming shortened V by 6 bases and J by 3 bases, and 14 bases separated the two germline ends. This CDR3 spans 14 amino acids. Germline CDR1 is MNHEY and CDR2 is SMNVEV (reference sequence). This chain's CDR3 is CASSSLPIEETQYF. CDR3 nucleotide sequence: TGTGCCAGCAGCTCCCTCCCGATAGAAGAGACCCAGTACTTC.

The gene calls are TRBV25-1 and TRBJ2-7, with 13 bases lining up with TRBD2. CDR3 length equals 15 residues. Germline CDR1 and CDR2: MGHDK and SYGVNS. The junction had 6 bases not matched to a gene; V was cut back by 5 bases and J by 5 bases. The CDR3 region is CASSPRTSGGNEQYF. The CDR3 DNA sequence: TGTGCCAGCAGTCCTCGGACTAGCGGGGGTAACGAGCAGTACTTC.